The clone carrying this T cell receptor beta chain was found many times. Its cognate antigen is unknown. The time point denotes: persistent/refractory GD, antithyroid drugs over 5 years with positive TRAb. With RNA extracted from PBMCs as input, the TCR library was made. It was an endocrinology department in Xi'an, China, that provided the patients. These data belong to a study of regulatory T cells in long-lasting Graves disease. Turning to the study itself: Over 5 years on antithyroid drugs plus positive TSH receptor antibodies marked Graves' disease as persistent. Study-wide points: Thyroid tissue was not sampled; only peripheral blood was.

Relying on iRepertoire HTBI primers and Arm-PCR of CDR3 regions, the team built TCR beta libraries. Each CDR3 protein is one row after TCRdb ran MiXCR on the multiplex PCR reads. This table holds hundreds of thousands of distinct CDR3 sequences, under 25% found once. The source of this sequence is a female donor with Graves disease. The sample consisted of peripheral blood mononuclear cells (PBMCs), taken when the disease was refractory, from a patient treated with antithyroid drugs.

The CDR3 region has the DNA TGTGCCAGCAGTTACCAGGGGAACTACGAGCAGTACTTC. This gives the protein CASSYQGNYEQYF. The chain uses TRBV6-2 or TRBV6-3 and TRBJ2-7, with D perhaps TRBD1 (6 bases). The CDR3 runs to 13 residues. Between the trimmed V and J ends, which lost 2 bases and 3 bases, there was a span of 8 bases. Per the germline V gene, CDR1 is MNHEY and CDR2 is SVGEGT.